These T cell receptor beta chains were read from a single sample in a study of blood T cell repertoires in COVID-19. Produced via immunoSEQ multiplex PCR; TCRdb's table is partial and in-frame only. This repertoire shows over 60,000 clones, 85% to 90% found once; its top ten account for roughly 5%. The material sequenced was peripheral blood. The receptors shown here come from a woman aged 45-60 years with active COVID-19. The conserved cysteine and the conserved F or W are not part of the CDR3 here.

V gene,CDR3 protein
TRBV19,ASSIGQSLAKNIQY
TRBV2,ASSEESYEQY
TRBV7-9,ASSFRDTEQF
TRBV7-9,ASSLSSWGQGTLYEQY
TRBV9,ASSRRGFETDTQY
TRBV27,ASSSKTGVSNYGYT
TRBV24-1,ATSETGLGANYGYT
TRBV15,ATSRGSVRAPEAF
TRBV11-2,ASSLGDRGSTDTQY
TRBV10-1,ASSEWREGRAETQY
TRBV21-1,ASSNGQKVYGYT
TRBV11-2,ASSLRGGKVWEQY
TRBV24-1,ATSDFGLAGTTDTQY
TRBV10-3,AIRWTGGTYEQY
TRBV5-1,ASSPSGGGELF
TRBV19,ASSILGADTQY
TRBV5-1,ASSFGQDVYEQY
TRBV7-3,ASSSLAYPPSEQF